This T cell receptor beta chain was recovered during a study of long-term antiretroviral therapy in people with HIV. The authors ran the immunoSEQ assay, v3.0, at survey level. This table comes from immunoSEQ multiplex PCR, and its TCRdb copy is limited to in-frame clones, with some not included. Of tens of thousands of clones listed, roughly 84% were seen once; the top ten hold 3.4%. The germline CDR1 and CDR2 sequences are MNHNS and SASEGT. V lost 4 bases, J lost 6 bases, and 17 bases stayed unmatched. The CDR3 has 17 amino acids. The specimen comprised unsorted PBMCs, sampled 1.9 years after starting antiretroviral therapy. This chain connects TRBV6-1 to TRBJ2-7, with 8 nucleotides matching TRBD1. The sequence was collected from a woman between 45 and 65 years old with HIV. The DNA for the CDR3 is TGTGCCAGCAGTGGGTCCGGGACAGGCACCTTAAGGGCCGAGCAGTACTTC. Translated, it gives CASSGSGTGTLRAEQYF.